This T cell receptor (beta chain) was sequenced in a study of tumor-infiltrating lymphocytes in primary liver carcinoma. Turning to the study itself: About 3.65 to 8 million productive TCRbeta reads were obtained from the samples, with similar numbers across tissue types.

Study results and caveats: Blood had a significantly lower top-250-clone fraction than tumors did (p = 0.039).

A few counts support this clonotype. What it recognizes is unknown. Unsorted bulk tissue of about 19-31 mg yielded co-extracted RNA and DNA. From roughly 0.55 ug of total RNA, TCR beta-specific cDNA was reverse-transcribed using a constant-region primer. Libraries covering TCR beta were generated through three nested multiplex PCR rounds (using a slightly modified ARM-PCR). The first two PCR rounds used TRBV1-TRBV30 forward primers with a C-beta reverse primer, around 10 cycles each. In TCRdb, the multiplex PCR reads were re-called with MiXCR into one record per CDR3 protein. This sample carries approximately 42,000 distinct CDR3 sequences, roughly 77% of them seen once, and the ten largest clones take roughly two fifths. CDR3 size: 14 residues. V was trimmed by 6 bases and J by 3 bases, leaving 16 bases between them. Germline CDR1 and CDR2: SGHDT and YYEEEE.

Sequencing input: tumor-adjacent normal liver tissue. V gene TRBV5-6 combines with J gene TRBJ2-7; D is possibly TRBD2 (6 bases). The receptor was derived from a woman aged 25-40 years with primary liver carcinoma and hepatitis B virus infection. Written as DNA, the CDR3 is TGTGCCAGCAACCCGAAGCGGGTTTACTACGAGCAGTACTTC. It is translated as CASNPKRVYYEQYF.